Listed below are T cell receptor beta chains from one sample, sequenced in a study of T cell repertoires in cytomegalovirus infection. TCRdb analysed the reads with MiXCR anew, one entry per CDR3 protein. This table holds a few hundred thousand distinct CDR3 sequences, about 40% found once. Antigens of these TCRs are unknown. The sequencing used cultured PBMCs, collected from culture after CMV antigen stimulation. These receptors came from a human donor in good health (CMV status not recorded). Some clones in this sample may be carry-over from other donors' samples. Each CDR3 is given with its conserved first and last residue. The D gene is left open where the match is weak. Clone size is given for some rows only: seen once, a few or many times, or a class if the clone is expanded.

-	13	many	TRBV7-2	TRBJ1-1	TGTGCCAGCAGCTCTCGTCAGGGAACTGAAGCTTTCTTT	CASSSRQGTEAFF
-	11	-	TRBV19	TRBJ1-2	TGTGCCAGTAGTTTCGCTCATGGCTACACCTTC	CASSFAHGYTF
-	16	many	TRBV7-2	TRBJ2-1	TGTGCCAGCACCCCACGGAGCCGGGTTTTTTGGAATGAGCAGTTCTTC	CASTPRSRVFWNEQFF
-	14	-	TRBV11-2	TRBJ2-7	TGTGCCAGCAGCCCCCCCACGATACCCTACGAGCAGTACTTC	CASSPPTIPYEQYF
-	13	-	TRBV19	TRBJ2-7	TGTGCCAGTAGTATATCCAGACGTGGCGAGCAGTACTTC	CASSISRRGEQYF
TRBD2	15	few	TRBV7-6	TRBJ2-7	TGTGCCAGCAGCTTAGCGGCGGGGGGGAACTACGAGCAGTACTTC	CASSLAAGGNYEQYF
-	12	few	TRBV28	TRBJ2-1	TGTGCCAGCAGTACGAACCGGGACCCATCGTTCTTC	CASSTNRDPSFF
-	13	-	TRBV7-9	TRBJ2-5	TGTGCCAGCACCGACTTAGCGGTGGAGACCCAGTACTTC	CASTDLAVETQYF
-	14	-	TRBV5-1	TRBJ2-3	TGCGCCAGCAGCGTAGCGCAGGGTTCAGATACGCAGTATTTT	CASSVAQGSDTQYF
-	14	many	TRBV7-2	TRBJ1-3	TGTGCCAGCAGTAGCCCGGGGGCTGGAAACACCATATATTTT	CASSSPGAGNTIYF
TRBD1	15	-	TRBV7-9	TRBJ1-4	TGTGCCAGCAGCCAAACCAGGGGGCAGGGTGAAAAACTGTTTTTT	CASSQTRGQGEKLFF
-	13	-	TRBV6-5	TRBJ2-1	TGTGCCAGCAGTTACTTAAGAGGGTATGAGCAGTTCTTC	CASSYLRGYEQFF
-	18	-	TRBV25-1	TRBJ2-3	TGTGCCAGCGCACCTCCGGGATTCCCGCGGGCATTCACAGATACGCAGTATTTT	CASAPPGFPRAFTDTQYF
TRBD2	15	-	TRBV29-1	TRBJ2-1	TGCAGCGTTGAGGGAGGGGAGGGGCGAGACAATGAGCAGTTCTTC	CSVEGGEGRDNEQFF
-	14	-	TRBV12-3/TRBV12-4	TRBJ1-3	TGTGCCAGCACCCCGGGATCCTCTGGAAACACCATATATTTT	CASTPGSSGNTIYF
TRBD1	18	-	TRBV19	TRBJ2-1	TGTGCCAGTAAGCTCAGGGGCGGGGACGGCCCGACAGGGGGCAAGCAGTTCTTC	CASKLRGGDGPTGGKQFF
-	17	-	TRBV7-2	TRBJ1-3	TGTGCCAGCAGCTTAATATTCGGGGTCTCCTCTGGAAACACCATATATTTT	CASSLIFGVSSGNTIYF
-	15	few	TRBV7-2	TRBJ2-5	TGTGCCAGCAGCCCCTATGGGGGGCCGGGAGAGACCCAGTACTTC	CASSPYGGPGETQYF
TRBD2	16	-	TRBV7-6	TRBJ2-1	TGTGCCAGCAGCCCGGGGGGAGCTCCCTCCTACAATGAGCAGTTCTTC	CASSPGGAPSYNEQFF
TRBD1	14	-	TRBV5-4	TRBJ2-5	TGTGCCAGCAGCCCCCAGGGGGCCTGGGAGACCCAGTACTTC	CASSPQGAWETQYF
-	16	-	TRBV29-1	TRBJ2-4	TGCAGCGTTGAAACCTGGGAGGGACAGGAAAAAAACATTCAGTACTTC	CSVETWEGQEKNIQYF
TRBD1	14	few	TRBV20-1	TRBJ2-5	TGCAGTGCTGCCCGGACAGGGGGCATAGAGACCCAGTACTTC	CSAARTGGIETQYF
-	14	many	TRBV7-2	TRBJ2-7	TGTGCCAGCAGCTCCCAGGGCATATCCTACGAGCAGTACTTC	CASSSQGISYEQYF
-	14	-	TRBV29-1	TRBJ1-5	TGCAGCGTGGACGATACACCACCTAATCAGCCCCAGCATTTT	CSVDDTPPNQPQHF
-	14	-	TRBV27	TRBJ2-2	TGTGCCAGCAGCGCGTTCGCGAACACCGGGGAGCTGTTTTTT	CASSAFANTGELFF
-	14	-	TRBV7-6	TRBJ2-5	TGTGCCAGCAGCTTAGCGACTAACCAAGAGACCCAGTACTTC	CASSLATNQETQYF
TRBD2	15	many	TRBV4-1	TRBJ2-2	TGCGCCAGCAGCCAAGGCGGGGGGGACGCCGGGGAGCTGTTTTTT	CASSQGGGDAGELFF
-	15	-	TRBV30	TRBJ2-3	TGTGCCTGGAGTGTAGGGCAGGGGCCGAGAGATACGCAGTATTTT	CAWSVGQGPRDTQYF
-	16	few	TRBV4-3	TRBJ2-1	TGCGCCAGCAGCCAAGGCCAGGGGACGGGATTCAATGAGCAGTTCTTC	CASSQGQGTGFNEQFF
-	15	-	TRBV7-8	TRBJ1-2	TGTGCCAGCGGGGGCAGGGTCATCGGTAACTATGGCTACACCTTC	CASGGRVIGNYGYTF
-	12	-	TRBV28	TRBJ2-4	TGTGCCAGCAGCGTTTATCAAAACATTCAGTACTTC	CASSVYQNIQYF